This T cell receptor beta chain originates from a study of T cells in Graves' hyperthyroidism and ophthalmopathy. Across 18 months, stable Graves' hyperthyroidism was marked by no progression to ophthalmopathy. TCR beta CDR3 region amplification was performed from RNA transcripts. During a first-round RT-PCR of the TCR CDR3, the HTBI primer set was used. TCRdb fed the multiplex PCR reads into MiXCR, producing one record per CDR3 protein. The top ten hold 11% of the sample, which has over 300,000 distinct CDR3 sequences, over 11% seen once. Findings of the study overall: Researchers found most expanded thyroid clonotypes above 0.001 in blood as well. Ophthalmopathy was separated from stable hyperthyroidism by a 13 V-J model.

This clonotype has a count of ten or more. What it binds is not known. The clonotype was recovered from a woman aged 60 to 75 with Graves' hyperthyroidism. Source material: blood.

The CDR3 nucleotides are TGTGCCAGCAGTTTATGGGCTAGCGGGAGATCTGATACGCAGTATTTT. Protein sequence: CASSLWASGRSDTQYF. The chain is built from TRBV12-3 or TRBV12-4 and TRBJ2-3; TRBD2 matches at 10 bases. The CDR3 is 16 residues long. V lost 2 bases to trimming and J lost 6 bases; unmatched junction nucleotides: 8.